This TCR beta chain was retrieved from a study of shared clonotypes between healthy human individuals (dated by TCRdb to 2019 to 2021). About the study as a whole: The cohort included three men and a couple of women between 18 and 49 years of age. For each donor, CD4 naive and CD4 memory were each run on three plates, CD8 naive on two plates, and CD8 memory on one plate. Leukapheresis yielded between about 0.9 and 9 billion PBMCs per donor. Libraries were prepared and TCR repertoires were sequenced by different laboratories using diverse techniques, in order to increase sequencing depth and limit assay-specific biases. The study deeply sequenced blood TCR repertoires of about five healthy adults to estimate repertoire size and the extent of clonotype sharing between individuals.

Donors were healthy HIV-negative adults with no recently reported acute infections or vaccinations. Only Caucasian adults living in Nashville, Tennessee, USA were represented among the donors. CD4+ T cells were enriched through magnetic negative selection, after which naive cells were positively selected on CD45RA and the remaining negative fraction served as the memory subset. Blood was obtained by leukapheresis, after which PBMCs were separated by Ficoll-Histopaque density gradient centrifugation and cryopreserved in liquid nitrogen vapor phase. Analytical flow cytometry was used to check the purity and quantity of every magnetically sorted T cell population. Genomic DNA was isolated from every sorted fraction and measured by UV absorbance on a Nanodrop 2000c. In the case of this clone: No cognate antigen has been identified for it. No clone much larger than this one lies a single base away; base qualities are absent.

The paper as a whole reports these results and caveats: Compared with non-shared clonotypes, clonotypes shared by all four sorted-subset donors had higher generation probabilities. Because the study included a small number of donors, the genetic and exposure-history diversity represented was limited. Naive subsets generally had larger estimated clonotype richness than memory subsets. Only blood was sampled, and tissue TCR repertoires likely differ from those in blood. Based on pairwise subsampling, the degree of clonotype sharing among donors was expected to be affected by sequencing depth. Incomplete sequencing was indicated by rarefaction of sorted-subset datasets, despite the large sequencing depth. When a handful of donors were compared, the shared fraction of clonotypes was approximately 5% for naive CD4, approximately 3.5% for naive CD8, 2.3% for memory CD4, and roughly 0.43% for memory CD8.

Using the deep immunoSEQ assay, TCR CDR3 regions were amplified from genomic DNA by multiplex PCR. Extracted genomic DNA from each cell subset was distributed evenly across all wells of several immunoSEQ 96-well plates, and each plate was treated as a replicate. For sorted subsets, each replicate PCR was loaded with 150 to 250 ng genomic DNA, equivalent to 25,000 to 35,000 T cell genomes. Purified libraries were measured with a Qubit 3.0 fluorometer, size-checked on a Bioanalyzer 2100, and measured again with the KAPA Library Quantification kit. A separate single-read 150-cycle Illumina NextSeq 550 flow cell was used to sequence each immunoSEQ 96-well plate. As for the original processing: Because the immunoSEQ output included only junctional sequences and no quality scores, the filtering could not be the same as the filtering used for full-length reads. To assign V/J genes and CDR3, sequences were annotated using PyIR, a Python wrapper for IgBLAST v1.9, with IMGT germline references. Any read was removed if the V/J assignment was weak (E-value above 1e-6), the CDR3 was missing, or the read contained stop codons, out-of-frame junctions, or ambiguous translated residues. V3J clonotypes were defined by identical inferred V gene, J gene, and CDR3 amino acid sequence. Percentage overlap between repertoires was computed as shared unique clonotypes divided by the size of the smaller repertoire. Richness of each repertoire was evaluated using RTK rarefaction, the Chao1 estimator, and Recon v2.1 estimates of unobserved clonotypes. Generation probabilities for all TCRbeta clonotypes obtained by the gDNA method from several donors were computed using OLGA. Here the immuneACCESS table is served through TCRdb, limited to in-frame sequences with V and J called. Missing clones are a known gap in these copies; in checked studies unresolved V genes cover under half, and the rest lacks a known reason. V, J and clone size reflect that table, while D and trimming were determined from the DNA. This sample lists approximately 700,000 clones; 60% to 75% were detected once. The ten largest clones represent around 2% of the sample.

The CDR3 covers 16 residues, taking in both the cysteine and the phenylalanine. Only the CDR3 DNA stays, 48 bases, in frame from base 1. Relative to germline, V is missing 0 bases and J is missing 2 bases, with 10 bases of the junction outside any gene match. CDR1 is given as GTSNPN and CDR2 as SVGIG, both from the germline V gene (reference sequence). The sequence was obtained from a woman aged 30 to 39 in good health. Sequencing was done on a sample of memory CD4+ T cells sorted from blood. The cell subset or site label corresponds to: CD45RA-negative fraction. The chain is assembled from TRBV30 and TRBJ2-7; TRBD2 fits 7 bases in the junction. The nucleotides are TGTGCCTGGAGTGTAGAGGGGAGGGGAAGCCCCTACGAGCAGTACTTC. This translates into CAWSVEGRGSPYEQYF.